The entry that follows covers one TCR beta chain sequence. Its antigen is unidentified. The CDR3 length is 12 residues. The germline CDR1 and CDR2 sequences are SQVTM and ANQGSEA. V was pared by 2 bases and J by 2 bases, with 6 bases between. This sample is drawn from a study of cytomegalovirus exposure and HLA in healthy donors. Findings and limits, study-wide: V segments that were indistinguishable, TRBV6-2 and TRBV6-3 among them, were omitted from analysis. TCR beta sequences reportedly predicted most subjects' HLA-A and HLA-B alleles accurately.

This PCR relied on a set of 60 Vbeta primers and 13 Jbeta primers. Sequencing used immunoSEQ multiplex PCR; TCRdb keeps in-frame clones, though not all of them. The data hold about 160,000 clones, with approximately 80% observed a single time. The specimen sequenced was PBMCs. The genes are TRBV29-1 and TRBJ1-1; D gene uncertain. The receptor was isolated from a man aged 35 to 55 in good health and CMV-seronegative. CDR3 nucleotides: TGCAGCGTTGAACAGGATAACACTGAAGCTTTCTTT. Protein: CSVEQDNTEAFF.